The 2 T cell receptor beta chains presented below share a single source sample, sequenced in a study of T cell responses to AZD1222 COVID-19 vaccine. Sequenced by immunoSEQ multiplex PCR; TCRdb stores in-frame clones only, minus some. The table records tens of thousands of clones, approximately 88% of them present only once. Sequenced here: peripheral blood, sampled 28 days after the second AZD1222 dose. The receptors come from an adult who received the AZD1222 COVID-19 vaccine.

The chain has TRBV11-2 and TRBJ2-7, with 11 bases aligning to TRBD2. Germline loops: CDR1 SGHAT, CDR2 FQNNGV. This CDR3 region has 15 residues. V dropped 2 bases and J dropped 7; count of bases not matched to a gene: 7. The CDR3 loop is CASSLLAGGAGEQYF. CDR3 DNA sequence: TGTGCCAGCAGCTTACTAGCGGGGGGCGCGGGGGAGCAGTACTTC.

The chain carries TRBV4-1 and TRBJ1-2; no definite D call. The germline V and J ends were trimmed by 1 base and 9 bases, with 18 bases remaining between them. The germline V gene has CDR1 MGHRA and CDR2 YSYEKL. The CDR3 is 15 residues long. The CDR3: CASSQAGSLGRRYTF. The CDR3 region has the DNA TGCGCCAGCAGCCAAGCCGGCTCTCTCGGGCGACGCTACACCTTC.